Described below is a single T cell receptor (beta chain) sequence and its context. Its antigen is currently unknown. This record belongs to a study of OX40 agonist ivuxolimab in advanced cancers. Whole-study results and caveats: The antigen specificity of the peripheral T cells (those that were expanded) was not determined. More expanded clones were found, on average, in CD8+ than in CD4+ T cells.

CDR3 size: 14 residues. CDR1 is SNHLY and CDR2 is FYNNEI in the germline V gene. V was shortened by 9 bases and J by 7 bases, with 20 bases between the two germline ends. Sequenced by immunoSEQ multiplex PCR; TCRdb stores in-frame clones only, minus some. The sample lists about 89,000 clones; approximately 90% were seen once. This clonotype was obtained from an adult with an advanced solid tumor such as melanoma, head and neck, liver or kidney cancer. The input for sequencing was CD4+ or CD8+ T cells sorted from blood, taken in a trial of the OX40 agonist ivuxolimab. The chain recombines TRBV2 with TRBJ2-3; the D gene could be TRBD1 or TRBD2 (5 bases each). The CDR3 DNA follows: TGTGCCAGTTATAAGACGGGGCCGACACATACGCAGTATTTT. Encoded protein: CASYKTGPTHTQYF. Drawing the rest from reference TRBV2 and TRBJ2-3, the complete variable domain is EPEVTQTPSHQVTQMGQEVILRCVPISNHLYFYWYRQILGQKVEFLVSFYNNEISEKSEIFDDQFSVERPDGSNFTLKIRSTKLEDSAMYFCASYKTGPTHTQYFGPGTRLTVL.